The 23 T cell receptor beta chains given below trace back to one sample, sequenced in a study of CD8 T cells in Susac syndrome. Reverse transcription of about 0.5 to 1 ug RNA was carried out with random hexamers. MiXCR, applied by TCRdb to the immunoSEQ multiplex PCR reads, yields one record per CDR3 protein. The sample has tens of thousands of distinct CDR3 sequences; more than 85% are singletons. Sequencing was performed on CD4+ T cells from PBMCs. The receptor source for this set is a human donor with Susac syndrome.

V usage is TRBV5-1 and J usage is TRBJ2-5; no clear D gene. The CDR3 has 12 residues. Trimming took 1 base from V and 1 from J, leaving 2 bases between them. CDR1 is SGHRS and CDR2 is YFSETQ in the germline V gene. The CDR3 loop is CASSLTQETQYF. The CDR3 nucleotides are TGCGCCAGCAGCTTGACCCAAGAGACCCAGTACTTC.

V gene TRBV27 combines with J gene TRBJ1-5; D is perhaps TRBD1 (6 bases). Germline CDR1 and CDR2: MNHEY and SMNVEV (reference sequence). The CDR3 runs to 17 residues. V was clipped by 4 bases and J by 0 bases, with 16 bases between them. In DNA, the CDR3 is TGTGCCAGCAGTTCCTGGCCGGGACAATTTAGCAATCAGCCCCAGCATTTT. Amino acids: CASSSWPGQFSNQPQHF.

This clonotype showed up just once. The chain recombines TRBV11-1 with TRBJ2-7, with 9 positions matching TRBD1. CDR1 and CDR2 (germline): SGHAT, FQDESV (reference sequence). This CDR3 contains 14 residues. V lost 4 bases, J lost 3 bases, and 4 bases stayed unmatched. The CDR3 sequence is CASSSNRGLYEQYF. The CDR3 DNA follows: TGTGCCAGCAGCTCAAACAGGGGGCTCTACGAGCAGTACTTC. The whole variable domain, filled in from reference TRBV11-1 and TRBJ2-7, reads EAEVAQSPRYKITEKSQAVAFWCDPISGHATLYWYRQILGQGPELLVQFQDESVVDDSQLPKDRFSAERLKGVDSTLKIQPAELGDSAMYLCASSSNRGLYEQYFGPGTRLTVT.

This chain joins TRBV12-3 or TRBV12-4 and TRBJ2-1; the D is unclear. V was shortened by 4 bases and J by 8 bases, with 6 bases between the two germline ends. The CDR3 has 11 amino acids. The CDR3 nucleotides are TGTGCCAGCAGTTATAGGGATGAGCAGTTCTTC. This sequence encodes CASSYRDEQFF.

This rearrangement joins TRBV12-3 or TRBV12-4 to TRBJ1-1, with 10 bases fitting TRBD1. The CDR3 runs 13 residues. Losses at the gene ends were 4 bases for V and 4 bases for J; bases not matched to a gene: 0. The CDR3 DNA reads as TGTGCCAGCAGTTGGGACAGGGGCACTGAAGCTTTCTTT. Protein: CASSWDRGTEAFF.

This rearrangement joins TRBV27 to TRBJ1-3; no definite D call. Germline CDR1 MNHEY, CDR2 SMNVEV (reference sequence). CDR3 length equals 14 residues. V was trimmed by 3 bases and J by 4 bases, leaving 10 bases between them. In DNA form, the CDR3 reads TGTGCCAGCAGTTTTTGGGTATCCGGAAACACCATATATTTT. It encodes CASSFWVSGNTIYF.

Here the CDR3 reads CASSPPGRRGNEKLFF. The CDR3 coding sequence is TGTGCCAGCTCACCCCCAGGCCGGAGGGGTAATGAAAAACTGTTTTTT. This sequence joins TRBV18 and TRBJ1-4; D may be TRBD1 (5 bases). V lost 3 bases and J 4 bases, leaving 15 bases between the germline ends. CDR1 and CDR2 (germline): KGHSH, LQKENI. The CDR3 covers 16 residues. Full variable domain (outside the CDR3, taken from reference TRBV18 and TRBJ1-4): NAGVMQNPRHLVRRRGQEARLRCSPMKGHSHVYWYRQLPEEGLKFMVYLQKENIIDESGMPKERFSAEFPKEGPSILRIQQVVRGDSAAYFCASSPPGRRGNEKLFFGSGTQLSVL.

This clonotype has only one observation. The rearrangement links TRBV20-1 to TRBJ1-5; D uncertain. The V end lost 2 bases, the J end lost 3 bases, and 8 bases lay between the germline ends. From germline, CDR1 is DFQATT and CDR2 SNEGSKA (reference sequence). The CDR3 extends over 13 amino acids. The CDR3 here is CSARRDPNQPQHF. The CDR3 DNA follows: TGCAGTGCTAGAAGAGATCCCAATCAGCCCCAGCATTTT.

The CDR3 reads CASTIDSEQFF. CDR3 coding DNA: TGTGCCAGCACGATAGATTCTGAGCAGTTCTTC. V and J are TRBV28 and TRBJ2-1; D is uncertain. The germline V gene encodes CDR1 MDHEN and CDR2 SYDVKM. The V and J ends lost 7 bases and 9 bases respectively, with 10 bases between them. The CDR3 contains 11 residues.

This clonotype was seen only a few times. CDR3 DNA sequence: TGCAGCGTGGGACAGGGAAAGAAAAATGAGCAGTTCTTC. This encodes CSVGQGKKNEQFF. The chain combines TRBV29-1 with TRBJ2-1, with 9 positions matching TRBD1. The V and J ends lost 6 bases and 7 bases, in that order; junction bases with no gene match: 7. CDR3 length: 13 residues. Germline CDR1 SQVTM, CDR2 ANQGSEA.

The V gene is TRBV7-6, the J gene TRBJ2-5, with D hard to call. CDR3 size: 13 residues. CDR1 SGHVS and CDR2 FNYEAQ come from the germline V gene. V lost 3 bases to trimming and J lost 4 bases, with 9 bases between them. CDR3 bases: TGTGCCAGCAGCTTCTTTTATAGAGAGACCCAGTACTTC. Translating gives CASSFFYRETQYF.

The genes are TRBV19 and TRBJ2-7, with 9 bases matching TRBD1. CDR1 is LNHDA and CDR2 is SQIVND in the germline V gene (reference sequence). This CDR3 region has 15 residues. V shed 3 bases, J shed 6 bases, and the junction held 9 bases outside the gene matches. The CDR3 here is CASSMVTGGGREQYF. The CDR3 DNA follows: TGTGCCAGTAGTATGGTCACAGGGGGCGGACGCGAGCAGTACTTC.

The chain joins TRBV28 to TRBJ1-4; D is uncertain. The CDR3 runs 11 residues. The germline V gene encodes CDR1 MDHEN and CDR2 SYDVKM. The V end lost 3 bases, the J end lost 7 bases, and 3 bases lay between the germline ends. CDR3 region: CASSLAEKLFF. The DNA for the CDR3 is TGTGCCAGCAGTTTGGCTGAAAAACTGTTTTTT.

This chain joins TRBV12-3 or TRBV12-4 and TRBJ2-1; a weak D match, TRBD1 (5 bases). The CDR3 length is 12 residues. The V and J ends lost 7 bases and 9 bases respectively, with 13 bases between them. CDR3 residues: CASNFDRGEQFF. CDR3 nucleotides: TGTGCCAGCAATTTTGATAGGGGTGAGCAGTTCTTC.

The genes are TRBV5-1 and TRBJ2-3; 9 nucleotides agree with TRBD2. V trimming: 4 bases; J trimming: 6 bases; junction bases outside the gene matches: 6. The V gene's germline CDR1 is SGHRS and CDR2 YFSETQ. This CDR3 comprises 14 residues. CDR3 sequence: CASSTGLATDTQYF. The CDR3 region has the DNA TGCGCCAGCAGCACGGGACTAGCAACTGATACGCAGTATTTT.

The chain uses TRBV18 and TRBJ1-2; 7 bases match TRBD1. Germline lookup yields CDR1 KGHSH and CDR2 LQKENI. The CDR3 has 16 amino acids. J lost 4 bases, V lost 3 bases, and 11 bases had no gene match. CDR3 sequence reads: CASSPDRTSPTYGYTF. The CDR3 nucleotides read TGTGCCAGCTCACCGGACAGGACCTCACCGACCTATGGCTACACCTTC.

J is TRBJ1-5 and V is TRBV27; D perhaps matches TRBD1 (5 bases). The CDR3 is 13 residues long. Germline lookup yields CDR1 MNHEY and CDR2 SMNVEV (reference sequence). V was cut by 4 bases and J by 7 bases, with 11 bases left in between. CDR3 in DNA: TGTGCCAGCAGTTCCAGGGTAGAACAGCCCCAGCATTTT. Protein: CASSSRVEQPQHF.

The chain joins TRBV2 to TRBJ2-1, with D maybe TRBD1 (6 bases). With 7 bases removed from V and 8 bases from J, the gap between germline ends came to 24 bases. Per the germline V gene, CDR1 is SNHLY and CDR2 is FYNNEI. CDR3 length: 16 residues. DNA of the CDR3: TGTGCCAGCACCCGCACTGGGGGAAAGGGGGTCTATGAGCAGTTCTTC. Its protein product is CASTRTGGKGVYEQFF. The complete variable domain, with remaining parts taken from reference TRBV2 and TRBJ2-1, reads EPEVTQTPSHQVTQMGQEVILRCVPISNHLYFYWYRQILGQKVEFLVSFYNNEISEKSEIFDDQFSVERPDGSNFTLKIRSTKLEDSAMYFCASTRTGGKGVYEQFFGPGTRLTVL.

The CDR3 region is CASSLEGRDYNEQFF. DNA for the CDR3: TGTGCCAGCAGCTTAGAGGGCAGGGATTACAATGAGCAGTTCTTC. V gene TRBV7-2 combines with J gene TRBJ2-1, with D perhaps matching TRBD1 (5 bases). V lost 1 base and J lost 4, with 11 bases in between. CDR1 and CDR2 from the germline V gene are SGHTA and FQGNSA. There are 15 residues in the CDR3.

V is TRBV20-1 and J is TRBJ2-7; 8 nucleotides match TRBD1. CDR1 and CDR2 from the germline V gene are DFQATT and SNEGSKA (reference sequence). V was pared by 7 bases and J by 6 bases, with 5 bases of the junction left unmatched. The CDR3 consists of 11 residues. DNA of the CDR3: TGCAGTGTCCGGACAGGGACCGAGCAGTACTTC. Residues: CSVRTGTEQYF.

CDR3 nucleotide sequence: TGTGCCAGCCGAACCCACAGTAATGAAAAACTGTTTTTT. This encodes CASRTHSNEKLFF. The rearrangement joins TRBV28 to TRBJ1-4; D remains ambiguous. V was clipped by 8 bases and J by 4 bases, with 11 bases between them. The CDR3 spans 13 residues. Germline V gene sequence: CDR1 MDHEN, CDR2 SYDVKM.

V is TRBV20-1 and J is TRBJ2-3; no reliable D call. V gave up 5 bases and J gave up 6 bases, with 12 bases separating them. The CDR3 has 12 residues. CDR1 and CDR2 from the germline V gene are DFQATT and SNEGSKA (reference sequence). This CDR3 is CSAFNEADTQYF. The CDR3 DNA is TGCAGTGCTTTTAACGAGGCCGATACGCAGTATTTT.

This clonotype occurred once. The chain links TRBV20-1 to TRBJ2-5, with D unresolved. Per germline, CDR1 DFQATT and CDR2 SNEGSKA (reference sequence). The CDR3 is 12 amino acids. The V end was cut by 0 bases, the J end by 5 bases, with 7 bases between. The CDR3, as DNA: TGCAGTGCTAGAGATCCTGTGGAGACCCAGTACTTC. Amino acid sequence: CSARDPVETQYF.